The source of this TCR beta chain is a study of T cells after posttransplantation cyclophosphamide (dated by TCRdb to about 2016). At the level of the whole study: Using TRB sequencing, the study followed how the T cell repertoire reconstituted after myeloablative bone marrow transplantation in which posttransplantation cyclophosphamide served as GVHD prophylaxis. Blood from all 35 or so PTCy patients with 1-year posttransplant specimens was subjected to TRB sequencing. Samples from 35 to 45 PTCy-treated patients, along with samples from approximately 15 of their related bone marrow donors, underwent antigen receptor sequencing. Public TRB sequences were queried against a database of over 3,600 sequences associated with responses to pathogens, tumor antigens, self-antigens and alloantigens. Because TRA and TRB clonality were tightly correlated in nine or ten samples, subsequent TCR analyses were focused on TRB only. In 3 patients, up to about 3 additional blood samples taken between 2 and 5.2 years after transplant also underwent TRB sequencing, as did pretransplant blood from 4 patients. What the authors observed across the whole study: Donor-recipient similarity was low at 1-2 months but rose over the first year, and later blood repertoires were often dominated by donor CD8+ memory clones. Across fewer than 55 patients, TRB clonality was highly associated with recipient CMV seropositivity and CMV reactivation, and PTCy diversity was similar to diversity in CNI/methotrexate controls. The TRB repertoires of T cells infiltrating skin or GI tract showed only limited overlap with the TRB repertoires of T cells in blood.

V loses 5 bases, J loses 8 bases, and the germline ends lie 21 bases apart. Including cysteine and phenylalanine, the CDR3 has 15 amino acids. Only CDR3 DNA remains: 45 bases, in frame from the first base. Per the germline V gene, SGHTA is the CDR1 and FQGNSA is the CDR2. The sample's treatment or condition label is to be understood as: high-dose cyclophosphamide on days +3 and +4 as single-agent GVHD prophylaxis. For conditioning, the PTCy patients got busulfan and fludarabine, then a related or unrelated marrow graft, followed by cyclophosphamide on days +3 and +4. PTCy-treated patients came from a prospective multi-institutional clinical trial. Peripheral blood and bone marrow mononuclear cells were isolated by Ficoll-Hypaque density centrifugation and cryopreserved. TRB sequencing was run on genomic DNA with either the immunoSEQ assay at survey resolution or the hsTCRB kit. Processing in the source paper ran as follows. The immunoSEQ software handled initial read processing, and the LymphoSeq R package was used for repertoire analyses. For each TRB dataset, clonality was calculated as 1 minus normalized Shannon entropy, and the Gini coefficient was computed as well. Phenotypes of unsorted samples were inferred by mapping TRB sequences from sorted subsets of the recipient or donor onto the same recipient's unsorted samples. TCRdb stores this immuneACCESS table with in-frame sequences only. Part of the clones is absent; in the studies checked, under half of the shortfall reflects unresolved V genes, and no reason is known for the rest. V, J and clone size reflect that table, while D and trimming were determined from the DNA. The sample data list about 11,000 clones, and about four fifths of these were observed just once. The ten largest clonotypes hold under 5.5% of the sample.

Remarks on this clone: Its target antigen remains unknown. Per-base quality was not reported, and no clone a single base away is much larger than it.

Here the chain combines TRBV7-2 and TRBJ1-1, with TRBD1 tentatively as D gene (5 bases match). The sequence was obtained from a female patient in her 50s who received an allogeneic stem cell transplant from a related donor, was CMV-positive, and had no GVHD. After a transplant, some T cells may be of graft donor origin. Sequences were derived from PBMCs, sampled after allogeneic stem cell transplant with posttransplant cyclophosphamide. The CDR3 amino acid sequence is: CASSTRQIEPREAFF. The nucleotide sequence is given as TGTGCCAGCAGCACCCGACAGATAGAACCGAGGGAAGCTTTCTTT.